The present entry profiles one T cell receptor beta chain with its context. TCRdb keeps only in-frame clones here, not all; method: immunoSEQ multiplex PCR. The sample records about 150,000 clones, 85% to 95% being singletons. This record comes from a study of OX40 agonist ivuxolimab in advanced cancers. Overall study context: Partial response was recorded in three patients: one hepatocellular carcinoma and two cutaneous melanoma cases.

The clonotype comes from an adult with an advanced solid tumor such as melanoma, head and neck, liver or kidney cancer. The specimen was CD4+ or CD8+ T cells sorted from blood, collected in a trial of the OX40 agonist ivuxolimab.

As DNA, the CDR3 is TGTGCCAGCAGCTCTCCTGCCGACCCCACCCGATATGGCTACACCTTC. Translated: CASSSPADPTRYGYTF. The chain combines TRBV5-6 with TRBJ1-2, with no clear D. This CDR3 is 16 amino acids long. The V gene's germline CDR1 is SGHDT and CDR2 YYEEEE. V shed 3 bases and J shed 5 bases, with 20 bases lying between them.